These 32 T cell receptor beta chains were all obtained from the same sample, sequenced in a study of blood T cell repertoires in COVID-19. Clones were sequenced by immunoSEQ multiplex PCR, and TCRdb holds only the in-frame ones, with some missing. This sample has roughly 200,000 clones, with around 86% found just once. Sample: PBMCs or T cells enriched from blood (not recorded which). The receptors originated from a man aged 25-45 years in a cohort exposed to, infected with or recovered from COVID-19 (not recorded which).

The J gene is TRBJ2-7, the V gene TRBV20-1; D call uncertain. The V gene's germline CDR1 is DFQATT and CDR2 SNEGSKA (reference sequence). CDR3 length: 14 residues. V lost 3 bases and J lost 2, with 14 bases in between. CDR3 region: CSASKARDTYEQYF. The CDR3 DNA sequence: TGCAGTGCTAGTAAGGCTAGAGATACCTACGAGCAGTACTTC.

The V call is TRBV27, the J call TRBJ2-5; 11 positions match TRBD2. The trim removed 5 bases at V and 4 bases at J, leaving 9 bases unmatched. Germline V CDR1 and CDR2: MNHEY, SMNVEV (reference sequence). This CDR3 is built from 16 residues. The CDR3 reads CASSPTGTSGGETQYF. In nucleotides, the CDR3 is TGTGCCAGCAGTCCCACCGGGACTAGCGGAGGAGAGACCCAGTACTTC.

J is TRBJ2-5 and V is TRBV27; 8 positions match TRBD2. CDR1 MNHEY and CDR2 SMNVEV come from the germline V gene (reference sequence). J gave up 7 bases and V 5 bases, and 6 bases lay outside the gene matches. The CDR3 length is 13 residues. CDR3 nucleotides: TGTGCCAGCAGTCAGACACGGGAGGGGACCCAGTACTTC. It yields the protein CASSQTREGTQYF.

The rearrangement uses TRBV9 and TRBJ2-1; 12 nucleotides line up with TRBD2. Unmatched junction bases numbered 11, after V lost 3 bases and J lost 10 bases. The germline CDR1 and CDR2 sequences are SGDLS and YYNGEE. This CDR3 comprises 16 residues. The CDR3: CASSGPGLAGTNEQFF. CDR3 DNA sequence: TGTGCCAGCAGCGGCCCCGGACTAGCGGGAACTAACGAGCAGTTCTTC.

This CDR3 reads CASSLGTSVAYEQYF. CDR3 bases: TGTGCCAGCAGCTTAGGGACTAGCGTGGCCTACGAGCAGTACTTC. The rearrangement joins TRBV5-5 to TRBJ2-7; 10 bases line up with TRBD2. The V segment lost 2 bases and the J segment 2 bases; nucleotides outside the gene matches: 4. Germline V gives CDR1 SGHKS, CDR2 YYEKEE (reference sequence). The CDR3 loop spans 15 amino acids. Looking up the rest from reference TRBV5-5 and TRBJ2-7 gives the full variable domain: DAGVTQSPTHLIKTRGQQVTLRCSPISGHKSVSWYQQVLGQGPQFIFQYYEKEERGRGNFPDRFSARQFPNYSSELNVNALLLGDSALYLCASSLGTSVAYEQYFGPGTRLTVT.

This sequence joins TRBV28 and TRBJ1-2, with 10 nucleotides matching TRBD1. Germline V CDR1 and CDR2: MDHEN, SYDVKM. The CDR3 is 14 amino acids. J gave up 7 bases and V 3 bases, and 5 bases lay outside the gene matches. The CDR3: CASSFKRDRGGYTF. The CDR3 DNA reads as TGTGCCAGCAGTTTCAAGCGGGACAGGGGTGGCTACACCTTC.

The chain combines TRBV27 with TRBJ2-7; the match to TRBD2 covers 8 bases. The CDR3 has 15 residues. The ends lost 5 bases at V and 0 bases at J; junction bases unmatched: 6. CDR1 and CDR2 from the germline V gene are MNHEY and SMNVEV (reference sequence). CDR3 nucleotide sequence: TGTGCCAGCAGTCCACCAGGGACTAGCTCCTACGAGCAGTACTTC. This encodes CASSPPGTSSYEQYF.

The chain has TRBV24-1 and TRBJ2-6; TRBD1 matches 8 bases. CDR1 is KGHDR and CDR2 is SFDVKD in the germline V gene. Trimming removed 10 bases from V and 12 bases from J; junction bases left unmatched: 4. CDR3 size: 11 residues. CDR3 nucleotide sequence: TGTGCCACGGGGACAGGCCGCGTCCTGACTTTC. Its protein product is CATGTGRVLTF.

This clone was seen a single time. This sequence joins TRBV13 and TRBJ1-1, with 8 positions matching TRBD1. The CDR3 is 12 amino acids. Germline CDR1 PRHDT, CDR2 FYEKMQ (reference sequence). After removal of 6 bases from V and 7 bases from J, the junction contained 4 bases not matched to a gene. The CDR3 DNA reads as TGTGCCAGCAGGTTACAGGGGGGTGAAGCTTTCTTT. The encoded protein is CASRLQGGEAFF.

The genes are TRBV9 and TRBJ1-3; the D gene is possibly TRBD1 (5 bases). Trimming took off 4 bases at V and 2 bases at J, with 10 bases between the two ends. The CDR3 totals 14 residues. Germline V lookup: CDR1 SGDLS, CDR2 YYNGEE. The CDR3 loop is CASSLGTTGNTIYF. As DNA, the CDR3 is TGTGCCAGCAGCCTTGGGACTACTGGAAACACCATATATTTT.

The CDR3 sequence: CASSLESQLNTEAFF. The CDR3 DNA follows: TGTGCCAGCAGCTTAGAATCACAGCTGAACACTGAAGCTTTCTTT. The rearrangement joins TRBV7-8 to TRBJ1-1, with D unresolved. The germline gives CDR1 SGHVS, CDR2 FQNEAQ. The V end lost 1 base, the J end lost 0 bases, and 9 bases lay between the germline ends. The CDR3 contains 15 residues.

J is TRBJ2-7 and V is TRBV7-2; possibly TRBD2 for D (6 bases). The CDR3 totals 19 residues. With 4 bases removed from V and 0 bases from J, the gap between germline ends came to 25 bases. Germline V gene lookup returns CDR1 SGHTA and CDR2 FQGNSA. Written as DNA, the CDR3 is TGTGCCAGCAGCTCAGTCAGGGATCGGAGACTAGGGGACTCCTACGAGCAGTACTTC. Amino acid sequence: CASSSVRDRRLGDSYEQYF.

The V call is TRBV3-1 (or the pseudogene TRBV3-2), the J call TRBJ2-7; perhaps TRBD2 as D (6 bases). This CDR3 is 15 amino acids long. Trimming cost V 1 base and J 5 bases, with 15 bases left between them. Germline V gives CDR1 LGHDT, CDR2 YNNKEL (reference sequence). The CDR3 DNA follows: TGTGCCAGCAGCCAAGCCGGAGCGGCTAGCGACGAGCAGTACTTC. Residues: CASSQAGAASDEQYF.

The V call is TRBV7-9, the J call TRBJ1-1; D is perhaps TRBD1 (6 bases). Germline CDR1 and CDR2: SEHNR and FQNEAQ (reference sequence). V was trimmed by 5 bases and J by 5 bases, leaving 15 bases between them. The CDR3 covers 14 residues. The CDR3 protein is CASSPTTGRTEAFF. The CDR3 region has the DNA TGTGCCAGCAGCCCGACTACAGGGCGGACTGAAGCTTTCTTT.

The V call is TRBV9, the J call TRBJ2-1; D gene unclear. V shed 4 bases and J shed 7 bases, with 6 bases lying between them. This CDR3 has 11 residues. In germline, CDR1 is SGDLS, CDR2 YYNGEE. The CDR3 here is CASSFNNEQFF. Here the CDR3 DNA reads TGTGCCAGCAGCTTCAATAATGAGCAGTTCTTC.

This rearrangement joins TRBV5-1 to TRBJ2-7; 9 bases agree with TRBD1. V was clipped by 7 bases and J by 1 base; unmatched bases: 3. Germline CDR1 is SGHRS and CDR2 is YFSETQ. The CDR3 loop spans 13 amino acids. The CDR3 bases are TGCGCCAGCGGGACAGGGCGATCCTACGAGCAGTACTTC. Translation gives CASGTGRSYEQYF.

This clone came up a few times. The chain combines TRBV9 with TRBJ1-1, with TRBD1 identical over 7 bases. Germline V gene data show CDR1 as SGDLS and CDR2 as YYNGEE. Germline trimming cut 3 bases from V and 1 base from J; bases unmatched to any gene: 6. The CDR3 is 15 residues long. CDR3 DNA sequence: TGTGCCAGCAGCGCATTTGGGACAGCGAACACTGAAGCTTTCTTT. It is translated as CASSAFGTANTEAFF.

The chain carries TRBV28 and TRBJ2-1; the match to TRBD1 covers 7 bases. Germline CDR1 and CDR2: MDHEN and SYDVKM. V lost 6 bases and J lost 9; bases outside the gene matches: 14. This CDR3 contains 15 residues. The CDR3 protein is CASREQGRLDSEQFF. CDR3 sequence (DNA): TGTGCCAGCAGGGAACAGGGGCGTCTAGACTCTGAGCAGTTCTTC.

This chain connects TRBV4-2 to TRBJ2-2; a possible D gene is TRBD2 (6 bases). V lost 0 bases and J lost 3, with 8 bases in between. The CDR3 has 15 residues. The germline V gene has CDR1 LGHNA and CDR2 YNFKEQ. The CDR3 reads CASSQDTGDTGELFF. The CDR3 nucleotides read TGTGCCAGCAGCCAAGACACGGGGGACACCGGGGAGCTGTTTTTT.

The chain combines TRBV28 with TRBJ2-5; no reliable D call. The CDR3 runs 12 residues. The ends were cut back, 1 base at V and 5 bases at J, with 5 bases in the middle. CDR1 is MDHEN, CDR2 SYDVKM, per germline. CDR3 DNA sequence: TGTGCCAGCAGTTTATTGAGGGAGACCCAGTACTTC. Residues: CASSLLRETQYF.

The chain has TRBV5-8 and TRBJ1-2, with D perhaps TRBD1 (5 bases). The CDR3 is 14 amino acids. The ends were cut back, 3 bases at V and 4 bases at J, with 13 bases in the middle. Germline loops: CDR1 SGHTS, CDR2 YDEGEE. The CDR3 region is CASSWGDGFYGYTF. The CDR3 region has the DNA TGTGCCAGCAGCTGGGGGGACGGATTCTATGGCTACACCTTC.

J is TRBJ1-4 and V is TRBV28, with 7 bases lining up with TRBD1. Germline V lookup: CDR1 MDHEN, CDR2 SYDVKM. The V segment lost 5 bases and the J segment 4 bases; nucleotides outside the gene matches: 4. The CDR3 consists of 14 residues. CDR3 loop: CASSLDRVNEKLFF. The CDR3 nucleotides are TGTGCCAGCAGTCTAGACAGGGTTAATGAAAAACTGTTTTTT.

V gene TRBV19 combines with J gene TRBJ1-1, with D uncertain. The CDR3 extends over 14 amino acids. CDR1 LNHDA and CDR2 SQIVND come from the germline V gene (reference sequence). V lost 1 base, J lost 1 base, and 7 bases lay in between. As DNA, the CDR3 is TGTGCCAGTAGTATAGTTGGCAAGAACACTGAAGCTTTCTTT. It codes for CASSIVGKNTEAFF.

The J gene is TRBJ1-1, the V gene TRBV7-6, with 9 nucleotides matching TRBD1. V was clipped by 7 bases and J by 6 bases; unmatched bases: 12. This CDR3 is 15 amino acids long. Germline CDR1 and CDR2: SGHVS and FNYEAQ. CDR3 DNA: TGTGCCAGCACCCGGACAGGGGATAGAACGGCTGAAGCTTTCTTT. It yields the protein CASTRTGDRTAEAFF.

This clone came up a few times. V is TRBV28 and J is TRBJ1-2, with a tentative D call TRBD1 (5 bases). The CDR3 extends over 16 amino acids. The V end lost 6 bases, the J end lost 2 bases, and 19 bases lay between the germline ends. The germline V gene has CDR1 MDHEN and CDR2 SYDVKM. DNA of the CDR3: TGTGCCAGCAGCGACTTGTCAGGGTTGCCAAACTATGGCTACACCTTC. This encodes CASSDLSGLPNYGYTF.

This chain joins TRBV4-3 and TRBJ1-1; the D gene is possibly TRBD1 (6 bases). V was cut by 4 bases and J by 4 bases, with 13 bases left in between. This CDR3 has 14 amino acids. Germline V lookup: CDR1 LGHNA, CDR2 YSLEER. In DNA, the CDR3 is TGCGCCAGCAGCCTCGCAAACAGGGCCACTGAAGCTTTCTTT. Translating it yields CASSLANRATEAFF.

The rearrangement uses TRBV27 and TRBJ1-1; TRBD1 might be the D (5 bases). The V end was cut by 3 bases, the J end by 0 bases, with 11 bases between. The CDR3 has 15 residues. Looked up from germline, CDR1 is MNHEY and CDR2 is SMNVEV (reference sequence). CDR3 sequence reads: CASSLAGFMNTEAFF. The CDR3 bases are TGTGCCAGCAGTTTGGCAGGGTTTATGAACACTGAAGCTTTCTTT.

The chain recombines TRBV13 with TRBJ2-2, with 7 bases lining up with TRBD1. The J segment lost 6 bases and the V segment lost 0 bases, leaving 13 bases of the junction unmatched. This CDR3 has 18 amino acids. Germline CDR1 reads PRHDT; CDR2 reads FYEKMQ (reference sequence). CDR3 DNA: TGTGCCAGCAGCTTAGGTATCGACAGGGTGGGTCGTCCCGGGGAGCTGTTTTTT. Its translation is CASSLGIDRVGRPGELFF.

V is TRBV11-3 and J is TRBJ2-1, with D possibly matching TRBD1 (6 bases). The V end lost 2 bases, the J end lost 3 bases, and 11 bases lay between the germline ends. The CDR3 runs 15 residues. In germline, CDR1 is SGHNT, CDR2 YENEEA. The chain's CDR3 is CASSLRQGSYNEQFF. The CDR3 DNA reads TGTGCCAGCAGCTTAAGGCAGGGGAGCTACAATGAGCAGTTCTTC.

The chain has TRBV12-3 or TRBV12-4 and TRBJ2-7, with TRBD1 matching over 8 bases. Unmatched junction bases numbered 3, after V lost 6 bases and J lost 5 bases. CDR3 length equals 12 residues. CDR3 bases: TGTGCCAGCAGAACGGACAGGGACGAGCAGTACTTC. Its protein product is CASRTDRDEQYF.

This rearrangement joins TRBV6-1 to TRBJ2-2, with D perhaps TRBD2 (6 bases). CDR1 MNHNS and CDR2 SASEGT come from the germline V gene. This CDR3 has 14 residues. V lost 2 bases, J lost 6 bases, and 10 bases lay in between. The CDR3 bases are TGTGCCAGCAGTGAACTGGGGGGTGCCGGGGAGCTGTTTTTT. It encodes CASSELGGAGELFF.

The J gene is TRBJ1-5, the V gene TRBV6-5; maybe TRBD1 (6 bases). Germline V gene lookup returns CDR1 MNHEY and CDR2 SVGAGI. V lost 7 bases to trimming and J lost 4 bases, with 11 bases between them. This CDR3 region has 13 residues. The CDR3 sequence is CASNRELNQPQHF. CDR3 nucleotide sequence: TGTGCCAGCAACAGGGAGCTTAATCAGCCCCAGCATTTT.